Listed below are T cell receptor beta chains from one sample, sequenced in a study of cytomegalovirus exposure and HLA in healthy donors. The method was immunoSEQ multiplex PCR; TCRdb's version includes in-frame clones alone and lacks a portion of them. Of 150,000 to 200,000 clones in the sample, nearly 80% were seen once. The specimen sequenced was PBMCs. The receptor source for this set is a female donor in good health and CMV-seronegative. Both conserved end residues are part of each CDR3. Fields, in order: V gene, CDR3 length, clone size, D gene, J gene, CDR3 DNA, CDR3 protein. D genes are given only for firm matches. Clone size is shown for a subset of rows, as once, few, many or a class of expanded clone.

>TRBV29-1|17|.|TRBD2|TRBJ2-5
TGCAGCTTCACCGAGAGGCGGGGGGCGAGGTACCAAGAGACCCAGTACTTC
CSFTERRGARYQETQYF
>TRBV27|15|once|.|TRBJ1-1
TGTGCCAGCAGTTTATCGGCAGGGATGAACACTGAAGCTTTCTTT
CASSLSAGMNTEAFF
>TRBV7-6|13|.|.|TRBJ2-1
TGTGCCAGCAGTACCTCTGGGGCGAATGAGCAGTTCTTC
CASSTSGANEQFF
>TRBV7-9|15|.|TRBD2|TRBJ2-1
TGTGCCAGCAGCCGGACTAGCGGGAGTTACAATGAGCAGTTCTTC
CASSRTSGSYNEQFF
>TRBV19|15|.|.|TRBJ2-7
TGTGCCAGTAGTATAGGGGCTCCTGGGTCCTACGAGCAGTACTTC
CASSIGAPGSYEQYF
>TRBV6-6|16|few|TRBD1|TRBJ2-2
TGTGCCAGCAGTTACCCGACAGGGCGGGTCACCGGGGAGCTGTTTTTT
CASSYPTGRVTGELFF
>TRBV5-1|15|.|TRBD1|TRBJ2-5
TGCGCCAGCAGCCTCGGGACAGCTAACCAAGAGACCCAGTACTTC
CASSLGTANQETQYF
>TRBV7-9|17|once|.|TRBJ2-3
TGTTCCAGCAGCTTAGTTAAAGGCAACAGGATCACAGATACGCAGTATTTT
CSSSLVKGNRITDTQYF
>TRBV6-1|15|many|TRBD1|TRBJ2-7
TGTGCCAGCAGCCCGCAGCCCGGGACAGGGTCCGAGCAGTACTTC
CASSPQPGTGSEQYF
>TRBV6-5|13|.|.|TRBJ2-7
TGTGCCAGCAGTTATCAGGGAACCTACGAGCAGTACTTC
CASSYQGTYEQYF
>TRBV2|15|few|TRBD1|TRBJ1-3
TGTGCCAGCAGTGTGGACAGGAGTTCTGGAAACACCATATATTTT
CASSVDRSSGNTIYF